This T cell receptor (beta chain) was documented in a study of blood T cell repertoires in COVID-19. About the research overall: Samples of COVID-19 (acute and convalescent) were obtained from the United States, Italy and Spain. Nucleic acid was either cDNA or gDNA, and it came from T cells, B-cell-depleted T cells, or PBMCs.

TCRdb's table, derived via immunoSEQ multiplex PCR, lists solely in-frame clones and lacks some. The data show some 160,000 clones, about nine tenths seen once. The CDR3 consists of 14 residues. Germline V gives CDR1 SQVTM, CDR2 ANQGSEA. After removal of 1 base from V and 6 bases from J, the junction contained 5 bases not matched to a gene. Sequenced input: peripheral blood. The receptor's source is a woman between 70 and 85 years old with acute or convalescent COVID-19. The chain is built from TRBV29-1 and TRBJ2-1; 8 positions agree with TRBD2. CDR3 sequence: CSVEGRGAPNEQFF. Written as DNA, the CDR3 is TGCAGCGTTGAAGGGCGGGGGGCCCCCAATGAGCAGTTCTTC.